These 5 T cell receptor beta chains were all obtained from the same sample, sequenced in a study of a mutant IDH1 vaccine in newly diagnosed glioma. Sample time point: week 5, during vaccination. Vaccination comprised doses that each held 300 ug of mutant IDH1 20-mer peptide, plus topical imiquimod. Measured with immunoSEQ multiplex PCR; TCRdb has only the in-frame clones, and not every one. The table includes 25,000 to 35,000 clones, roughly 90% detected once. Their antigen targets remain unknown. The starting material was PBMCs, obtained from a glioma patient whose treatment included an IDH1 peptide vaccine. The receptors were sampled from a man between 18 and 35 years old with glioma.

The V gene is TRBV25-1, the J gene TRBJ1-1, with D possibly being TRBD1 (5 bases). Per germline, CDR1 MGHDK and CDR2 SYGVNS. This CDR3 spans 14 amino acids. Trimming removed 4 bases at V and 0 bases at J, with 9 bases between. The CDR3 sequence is CASSVRGMNTEAFF. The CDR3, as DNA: TGTGCCAGCAGTGTAAGGGGTATGAACACTGAAGCTTTCTTT.

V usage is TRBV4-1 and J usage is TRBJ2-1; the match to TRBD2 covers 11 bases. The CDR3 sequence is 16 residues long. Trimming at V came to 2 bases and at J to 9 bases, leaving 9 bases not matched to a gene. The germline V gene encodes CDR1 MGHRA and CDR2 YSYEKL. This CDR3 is CASSQYVLAGALEQFF. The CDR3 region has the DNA TGCGCCAGCAGCCAATATGTACTAGCGGGAGCCCTTGAGCAGTTCTTC.

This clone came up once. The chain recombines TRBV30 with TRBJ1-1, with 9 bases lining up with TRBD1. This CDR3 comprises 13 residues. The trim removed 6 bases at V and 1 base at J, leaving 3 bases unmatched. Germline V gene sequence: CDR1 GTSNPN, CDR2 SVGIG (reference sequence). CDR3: CACTGQGNTEAFF. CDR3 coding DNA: TGTGCCTGCACGGGACAGGGGAACACTGAAGCTTTCTTT. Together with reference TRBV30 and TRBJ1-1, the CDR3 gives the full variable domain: SQTIHQWPATLVQPVGSPLSLECTVEGTSNPNLYWYRQAAGRGLQLLFYSVGIGQISSEVPQNLSASRPQDRQFILSSKKLLLSDSGFYLCACTGQGNTEAFFGQGTRLTVV.

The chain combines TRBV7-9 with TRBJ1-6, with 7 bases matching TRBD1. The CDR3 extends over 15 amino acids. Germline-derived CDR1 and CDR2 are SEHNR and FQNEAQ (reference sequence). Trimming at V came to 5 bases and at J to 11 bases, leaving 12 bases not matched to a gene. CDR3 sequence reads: CASSPIGQEETPLHF. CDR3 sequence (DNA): TGTGCCAGCAGCCCAATCGGACAGGAGGAGACACCCCTCCACTTT.

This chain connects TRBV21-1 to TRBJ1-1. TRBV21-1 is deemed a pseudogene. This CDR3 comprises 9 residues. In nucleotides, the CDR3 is TGTGCCAGTTACACTGAAGCTTTCTTT. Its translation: CASYTEAFF.